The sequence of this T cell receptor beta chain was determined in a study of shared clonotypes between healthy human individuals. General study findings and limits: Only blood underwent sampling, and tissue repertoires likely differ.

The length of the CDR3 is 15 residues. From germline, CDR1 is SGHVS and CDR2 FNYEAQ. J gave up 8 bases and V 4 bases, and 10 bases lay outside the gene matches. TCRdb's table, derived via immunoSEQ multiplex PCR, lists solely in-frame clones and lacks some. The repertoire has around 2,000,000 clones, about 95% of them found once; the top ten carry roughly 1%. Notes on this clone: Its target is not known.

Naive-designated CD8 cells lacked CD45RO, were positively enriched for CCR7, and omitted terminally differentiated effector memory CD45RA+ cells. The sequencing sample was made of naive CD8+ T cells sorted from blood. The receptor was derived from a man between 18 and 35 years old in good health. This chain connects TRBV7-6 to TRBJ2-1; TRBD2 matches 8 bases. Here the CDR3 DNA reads TGTGCCAGCAGCTCAGACGGGACTAGTACTTATGAGCAGTTCTTC. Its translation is CASSSDGTSTYEQFF.